A single sample gave rise to the 10 T cell receptor beta chains below, sequenced in a study of Graves' ophthalmopathy and Graves' hyperthyroidism. Researchers took RNA transcripts and amplified TCR beta CDR3 regions from them. The first round was an RT-PCR with HTBI primers, and the second round was a multiplex PCR. TCRdb re-called the multiplex PCR reads with MiXCR, one entry per CDR3 protein. The sample has 620,000 or so distinct CDR3 sequences, about 20% seen once. The sample consisted of peripheral blood. Source of these receptors: a woman younger than 30 with stable Graves' hyperthyroidism. Some clones in this sample may be carry-over from other donors' samples.

There are a few counts of this clonotype. This chain joins TRBV7-2 and TRBJ1-1, with a tentative D call TRBD1 (6 bases). The V gene's germline CDR1 is SGHTA and CDR2 FQGNSA. With 1 base removed from V and 7 bases from J, the gap between germline ends came to 13 bases. The CDR3 consists of 14 residues. CDR3 sequence (DNA): TGTGCCAGCAGCTTAGTGGCAGGGGAAAGTGAAGCTTTCTTT. It specifies CASSLVAGESEAFF.

The rearrangement joins TRBV5-6 to TRBJ2-7, with TRBD1 matching over 8 bases. Germline V gene lookup returns CDR1 SGHDT and CDR2 YYEEEE. The J segment lost 5 bases and the V segment lost 4 bases, leaving 8 bases of the junction unmatched. CDR3 length: 14 residues. As DNA, the CDR3 is TGTGCCAGCAGCCTGAGGACAGGGATGGACGAGCAGTACTTC. Translated, it gives CASSLRTGMDEQYF.

This chain links TRBV7-8 with TRBJ2-5, with D hard to call. The CDR3 contains 14 residues. The germline V gene has CDR1 SGHVS and CDR2 FQNEAQ. V was cut by 5 bases and J by 1 base, with 11 bases left in between. The CDR3 DNA reads as TGTGCCAGCAGCCGGACGGTGATCCAAGAGACCCAGTACTTC. Translation: CASSRTVIQETQYF.

This clonotype appeared many times. V is TRBV30 and J is TRBJ2-2; D gene unclear. This CDR3 comprises 12 residues. Germline CDR1 GTSNPN, CDR2 SVGIG (reference sequence). V was pared by 4 bases and J by 6 bases, with 9 bases between. This CDR3 is CAWTPTSGELFF. The CDR3 nucleotides are TGTGCCTGGACCCCAACGTCCGGGGAGCTGTTTTTT.

The J gene is TRBJ1-2, the V gene TRBV30, with D possibly being TRBD1 (5 bases). The CDR3 runs to 13 residues. Trimming shortened V by 4 bases and J by 4 bases, and 13 bases separated the two germline ends. Germline V gene lookup returns CDR1 GTSNPN and CDR2 SVGIG (reference sequence). CDR3 amino acids: CAWMLAGSYGYTF. CDR3 in DNA: TGTGCCTGGATGTTGGCAGGGTCCTATGGCTACACCTTC.

J is TRBJ2-2 and V is TRBV11-3; TRBD2 matches 13 bases. The CDR3 has 20 residues. In germline, CDR1 is SGHNT, CDR2 YENEEA. V was pared by 1 base and J by 4 bases, with 12 bases of the junction left unmatched. CDR3: CASSLGDRRTSGGFTGELFF. DNA of the CDR3: TGTGCCAGCAGCTTAGGGGACAGGAGGACTAGCGGGGGATTCACCGGGGAGCTGTTTTTT.

This clonotype has at least ten counts. The V call is TRBV9, the J call TRBJ2-7, with TRBD2 matching 7 bases. The CDR3 has 14 residues. Germline V gene data show CDR1 as SGDLS and CDR2 as YYNGEE. V dropped 4 bases and J dropped 6; count of bases not matched to a gene: 10. CDR3: CASSSRTSLSEQYF. The CDR3 nucleotides read TGTGCCAGCAGCTCTCGGACTAGTCTGAGCGAGCAGTACTTC.

The rearrangement links TRBV6-2 or TRBV6-3 to TRBJ2-5; 9 bases map to TRBD1. J was trimmed by 2 bases and V by 5 bases; bases with no gene match: 6. Looked up from germline, CDR1 is MNHEY and CDR2 is SVGEGT. The length of the CDR3 is 15 residues. CDR3 region: CASSGDRERQETQYF. The CDR3 DNA follows: TGTGCCAGCAGTGGGGACAGGGAACGTCAAGAGACCCAGTACTTC.

This clonotype was counted ten times or more. The chain carries TRBV19 and TRBJ2-2; the match to TRBD1 covers 10 bases. This CDR3 is built from 16 residues. Germline values: CDR1 LNHDA, CDR2 SQIVND (reference sequence). V gave up 4 bases and J gave up 4 bases; unmatched junction bases: 6. CDR3 in amino acids: CASSRTWTGGTGELFF. The DNA of the CDR3 is TGTGCCAGTAGTAGAACCTGGACAGGGGGCACCGGGGAGCTGTTTTTT.

There are a few counts of this clonotype. The gene calls are TRBV20-1 and TRBJ1-6; TRBD1 is a possible D gene (5 bases). V lost 7 bases, J lost 8 bases, and 15 bases lay in between. CDR3 size: 13 residues. Per germline, CDR1 DFQATT and CDR2 SNEGSKA (reference sequence). As DNA, the CDR3 is TGCAGTGAAAGGGGCCAGATTGATTCACCCCTCCACTTT. The encoded protein is CSERGQIDSPLHF.